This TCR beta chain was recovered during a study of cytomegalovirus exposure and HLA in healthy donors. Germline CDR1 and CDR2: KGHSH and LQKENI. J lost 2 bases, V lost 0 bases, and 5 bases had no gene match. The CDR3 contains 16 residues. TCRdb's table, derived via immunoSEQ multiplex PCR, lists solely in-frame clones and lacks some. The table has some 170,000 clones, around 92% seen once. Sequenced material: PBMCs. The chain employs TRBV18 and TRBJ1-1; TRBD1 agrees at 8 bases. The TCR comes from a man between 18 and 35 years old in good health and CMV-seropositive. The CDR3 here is CASSPPNGQGNTEAFF. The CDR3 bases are TGTGCCAGCTCACCACCTAACGGACAGGGAAACACTGAAGCTTTCTTT.